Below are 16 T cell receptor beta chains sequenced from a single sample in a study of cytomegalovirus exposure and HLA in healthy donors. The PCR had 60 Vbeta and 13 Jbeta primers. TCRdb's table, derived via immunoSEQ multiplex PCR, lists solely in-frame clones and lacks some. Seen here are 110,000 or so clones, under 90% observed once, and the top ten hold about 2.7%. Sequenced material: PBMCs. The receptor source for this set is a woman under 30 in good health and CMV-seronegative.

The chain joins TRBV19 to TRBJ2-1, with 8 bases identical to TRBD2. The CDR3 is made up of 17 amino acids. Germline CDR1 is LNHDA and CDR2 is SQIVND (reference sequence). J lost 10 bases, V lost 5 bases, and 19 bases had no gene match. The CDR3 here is CASSPEQIAGFPGEQFF. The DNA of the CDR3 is TGTGCCAGTAGTCCCGAACAAATAGCGGGATTTCCGGGAGAGCAGTTCTTC.

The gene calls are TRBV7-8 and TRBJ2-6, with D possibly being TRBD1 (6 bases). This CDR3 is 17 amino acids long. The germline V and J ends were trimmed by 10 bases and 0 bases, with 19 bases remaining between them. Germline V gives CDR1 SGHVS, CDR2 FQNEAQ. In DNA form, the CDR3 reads TGTGCCAACCCATCCGAGACAGGCTCCTCTGGGGCCAACGTCCTGACTTTC. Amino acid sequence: CANPSETGSSGANVLTF.

The CDR3 spells CASSTTASNQPQHF. The CDR3 DNA reads TGTGCCAGCAGTACGACAGCTAGCAATCAGCCCCAGCATTTT. The chain carries TRBV2 and TRBJ1-5, with D maybe TRBD1 (5 bases). The CDR3 is 14 residues long. The germline V gene has CDR1 SNHLY and CDR2 FYNNEI. V was pared by 5 bases and J by 0 bases, with 8 bases between.

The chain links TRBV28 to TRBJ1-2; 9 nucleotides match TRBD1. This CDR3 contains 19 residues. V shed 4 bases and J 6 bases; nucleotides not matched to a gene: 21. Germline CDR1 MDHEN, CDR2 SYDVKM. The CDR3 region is CASSSRTPGTGKTLDGYTF. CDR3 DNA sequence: TGTGCCAGCAGTTCCCGGACACCCGGGACAGGGAAGACCCTAGATGGCTACACCTTC.

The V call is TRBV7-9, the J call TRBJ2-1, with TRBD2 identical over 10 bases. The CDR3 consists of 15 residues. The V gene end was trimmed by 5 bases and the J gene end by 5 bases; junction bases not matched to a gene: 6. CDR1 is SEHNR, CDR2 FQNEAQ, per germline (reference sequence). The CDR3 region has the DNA TGTGCCAGCAGCACCGAGCGGGGGGGCAACAATGAGCAGTTCTTC. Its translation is CASSTERGGNNEQFF. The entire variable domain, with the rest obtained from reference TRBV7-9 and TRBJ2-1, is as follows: DTGVSQNPRHKITKRGQNVTFRCDPISEHNRLYWYRQTLGQGPEFLTYFQNEAQLEKSRLLSDRFSAERPKGSFSTLEIQRTEQGDSAMYLCASSTERGGNNEQFFGPGTRLTVL.

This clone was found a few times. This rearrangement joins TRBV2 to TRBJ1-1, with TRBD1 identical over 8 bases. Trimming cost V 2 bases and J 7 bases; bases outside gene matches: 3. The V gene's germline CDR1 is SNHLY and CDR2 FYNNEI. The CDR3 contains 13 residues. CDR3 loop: CASSENRGFEAFF. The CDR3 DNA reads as TGTGCCAGCAGTGAAAACAGGGGGTTTGAAGCTTTCTTT.

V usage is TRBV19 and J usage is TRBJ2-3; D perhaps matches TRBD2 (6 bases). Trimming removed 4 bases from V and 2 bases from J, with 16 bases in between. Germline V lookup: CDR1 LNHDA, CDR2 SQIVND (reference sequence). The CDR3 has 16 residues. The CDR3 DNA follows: TGTGCCAGTAGTAACTCGGGAGACATACTCACAGATACGCAGTATTTT. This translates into CASSNSGDILTDTQYF.

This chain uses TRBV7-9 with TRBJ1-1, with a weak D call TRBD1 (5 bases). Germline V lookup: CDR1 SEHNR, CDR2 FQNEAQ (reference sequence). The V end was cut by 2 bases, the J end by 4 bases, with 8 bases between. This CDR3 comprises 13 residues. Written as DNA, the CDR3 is TGTGCCAGCAGCTTATCGGGGGGCACTGAAGCTTTCTTT. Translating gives CASSLSGGTEAFF.

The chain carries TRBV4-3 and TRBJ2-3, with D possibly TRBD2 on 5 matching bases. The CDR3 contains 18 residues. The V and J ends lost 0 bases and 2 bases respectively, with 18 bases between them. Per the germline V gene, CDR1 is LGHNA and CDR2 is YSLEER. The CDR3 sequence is CASSQDLMSGPNTDTQYF. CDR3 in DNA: TGCGCCAGCAGCCAAGATCTTATGAGCGGACCGAACACAGATACGCAGTATTTT.

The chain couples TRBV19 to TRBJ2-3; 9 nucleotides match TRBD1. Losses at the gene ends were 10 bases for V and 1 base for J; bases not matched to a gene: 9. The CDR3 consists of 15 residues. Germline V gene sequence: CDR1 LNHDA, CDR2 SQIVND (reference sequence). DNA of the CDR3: TGTGCCACCTCTCGGGACAGGGCAGGCACAGATACGCAGTATTTT. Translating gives CATSRDRAGTDTQYF.

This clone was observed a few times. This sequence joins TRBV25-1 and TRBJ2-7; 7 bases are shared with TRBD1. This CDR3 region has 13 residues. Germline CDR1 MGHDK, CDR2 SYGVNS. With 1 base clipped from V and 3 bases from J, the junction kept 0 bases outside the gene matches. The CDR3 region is CASSESGGYEQYF. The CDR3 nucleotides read TGTGCCAGCAGTGAATCAGGGGGCTACGAGCAGTACTTC.

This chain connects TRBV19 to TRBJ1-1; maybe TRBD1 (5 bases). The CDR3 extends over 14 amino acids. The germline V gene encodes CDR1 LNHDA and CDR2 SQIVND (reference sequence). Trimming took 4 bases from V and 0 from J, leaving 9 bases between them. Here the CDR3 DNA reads TGTGCCAGTAGTACGACAGTAGTGAACACTGAAGCTTTCTTT. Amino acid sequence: CASSTTVVNTEAFF. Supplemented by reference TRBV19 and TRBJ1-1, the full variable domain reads DGGITQSPKYLFRKEGQNVTLSCEQNLNHDAMYWYRQDPGQGLRLIYYSQIVNDFQKGDIAEGYSVSREKKESFPLTVTSAQKNPTAFYLCASSTTVVNTEAFFGQGTRLTVV.

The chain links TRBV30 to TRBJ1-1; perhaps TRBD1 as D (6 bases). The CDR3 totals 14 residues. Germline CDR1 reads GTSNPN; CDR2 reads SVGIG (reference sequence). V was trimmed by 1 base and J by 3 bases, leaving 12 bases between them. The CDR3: CAWSGRGADTEAFF. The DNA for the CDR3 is TGTGCCTGGAGTGGGCGGGGGGCGGACACTGAAGCTTTCTTT.

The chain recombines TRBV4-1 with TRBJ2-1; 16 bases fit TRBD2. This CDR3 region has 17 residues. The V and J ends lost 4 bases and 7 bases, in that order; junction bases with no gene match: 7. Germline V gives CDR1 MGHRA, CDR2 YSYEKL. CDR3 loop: CASSPGLAGGPWNEQFF. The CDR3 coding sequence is TGCGCCAGCAGCCCGGGACTAGCGGGGGGGCCATGGAATGAGCAGTTCTTC.

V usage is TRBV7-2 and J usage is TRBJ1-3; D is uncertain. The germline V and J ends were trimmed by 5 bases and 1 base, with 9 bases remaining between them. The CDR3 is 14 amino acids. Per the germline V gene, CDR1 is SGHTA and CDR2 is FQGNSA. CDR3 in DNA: TGTGCCAGCAGCCGCCAGAGGTCTGGAAACACCATATATTTT. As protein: CASSRQRSGNTIYF.

This CDR3 reads CASRRQGINYGYTF. DNA of the CDR3: TGTGCCAGCAGAAGACAGGGGATTAACTATGGCTACACCTTC. V and J are TRBV28 and TRBJ1-2, with 8 bases that match TRBD1. The germline V gene has CDR1 MDHEN and CDR2 SYDVKM. CDR3 size: 14 residues. With V trimmed by 6 bases and J by 1 base, 4 bases remained unmatched.